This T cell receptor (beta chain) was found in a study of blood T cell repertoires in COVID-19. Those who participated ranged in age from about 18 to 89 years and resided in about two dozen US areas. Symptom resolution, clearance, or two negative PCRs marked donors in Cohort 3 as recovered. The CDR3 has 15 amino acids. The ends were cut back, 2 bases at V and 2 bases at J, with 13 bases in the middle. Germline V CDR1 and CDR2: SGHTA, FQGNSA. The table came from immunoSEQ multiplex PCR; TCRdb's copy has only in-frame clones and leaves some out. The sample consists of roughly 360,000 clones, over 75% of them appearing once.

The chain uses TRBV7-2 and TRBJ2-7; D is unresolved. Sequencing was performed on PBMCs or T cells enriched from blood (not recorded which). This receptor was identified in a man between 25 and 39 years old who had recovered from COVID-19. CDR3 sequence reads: CASSLLVGLAYEQYF. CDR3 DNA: TGTGCCAGCAGCTTACTAGTGGGTCTAGCCTACGAGCAGTACTTC.